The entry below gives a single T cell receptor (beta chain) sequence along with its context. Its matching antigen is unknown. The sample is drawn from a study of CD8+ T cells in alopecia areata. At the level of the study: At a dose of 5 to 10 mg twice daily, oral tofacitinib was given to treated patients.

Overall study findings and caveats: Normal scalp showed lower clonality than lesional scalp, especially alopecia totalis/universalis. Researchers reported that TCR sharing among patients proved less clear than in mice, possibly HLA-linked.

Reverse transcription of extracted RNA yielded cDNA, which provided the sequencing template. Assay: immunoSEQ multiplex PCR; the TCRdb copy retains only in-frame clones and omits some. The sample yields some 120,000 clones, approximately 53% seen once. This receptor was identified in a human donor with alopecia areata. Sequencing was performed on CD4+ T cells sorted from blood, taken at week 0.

CDR3 nucleotides: TGTGCCAGCAGTTCTAGGCGGACTGAAGCTTTCTTT. Its translation: CASSSRRTEAFF. The rearrangement joins TRBV6-5 to TRBJ1-1; no firm D call. Trimming removed 4 bases at V and 5 bases at J, with 8 bases between. The CDR3 has 12 amino acids. The germline gives CDR1 MNHEY, CDR2 SVGAGI.